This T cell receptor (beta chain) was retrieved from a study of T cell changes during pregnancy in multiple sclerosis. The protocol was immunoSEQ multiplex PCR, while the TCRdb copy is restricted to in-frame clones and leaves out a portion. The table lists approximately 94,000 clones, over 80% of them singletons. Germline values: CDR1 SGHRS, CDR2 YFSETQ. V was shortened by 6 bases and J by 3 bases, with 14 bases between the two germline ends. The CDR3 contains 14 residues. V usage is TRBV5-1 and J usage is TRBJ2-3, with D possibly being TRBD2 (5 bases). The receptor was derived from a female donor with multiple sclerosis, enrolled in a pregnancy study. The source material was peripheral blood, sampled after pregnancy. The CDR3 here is CASTKGEVTDTQYF. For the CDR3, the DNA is TGCGCCAGCACGAAGGGAGAAGTGACAGATACGCAGTATTTT.